Included here is one T cell receptor (beta chain) sequence, with context. The antigen remains undetermined. This PCR relied on a set of 60 Vbeta primers and 13 Jbeta primers. The table came from immunoSEQ multiplex PCR; TCRdb's copy has only in-frame clones and leaves some out. Of approximately 59,000 clones listed, 62% are singletons. The data were obtained in a study of cytomegalovirus exposure and HLA in healthy donors. As for the donors, each was a healthy bone marrow donor. V gave up 5 bases and J gave up 7 bases; unmatched junction bases: 4. The CDR3 extends over 12 amino acids. The germline CDR1 and CDR2 sequences are MNHEY and SVGAGI. Broader study findings: In a later analysis, V- and J-gene trimming of beta chains associated with a DCLRE1C missense variant, replicated independently. In a later analysis, TCR association rates varied by HLA locus: DRB1 most, HLA-C fewest.

The chain is built from TRBV6-5 and TRBJ1-1, with TRBD1 matching over 7 bases. This receptor was identified in a man aged 25 to 40 in good health and CMV-seronegative. The sample taken for sequencing was PBMCs. The CDR3 coding sequence is TGTGCCAGCAGTAGCCGGACAGGTGAAGCTTTCTTT. This encodes CASSSRTGEAFF.